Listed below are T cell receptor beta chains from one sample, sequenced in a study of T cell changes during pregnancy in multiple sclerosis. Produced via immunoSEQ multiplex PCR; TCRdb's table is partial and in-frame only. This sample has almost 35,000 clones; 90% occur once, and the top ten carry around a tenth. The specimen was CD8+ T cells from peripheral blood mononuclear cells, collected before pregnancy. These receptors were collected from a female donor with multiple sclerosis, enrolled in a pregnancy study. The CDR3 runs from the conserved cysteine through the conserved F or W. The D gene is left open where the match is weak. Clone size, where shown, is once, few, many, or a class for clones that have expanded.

CDR3nt: TGTGCCAGCAGCTTATACGGGGAAAACGAGCAGTACTTC
CDR3aa: CASSLYGENEQYF
j_gene: TRBJ2-7
v_gene: TRBV7-6
d_gene: .
abundance: .

CDR3nt: TGTGCCACCAGCAGAGATTCAGGGGTAGGGCAGCCCCAGCATTTT
CDR3aa: CATSRDSGVGQPQHF
j_gene: TRBJ1-5
v_gene: TRBV15
d_gene: .
abundance: few

CDR3nt: TGTGCCAGCAGTGATGGGGGGGACCCCTACAATGAGCAGTTCTTC
CDR3aa: CASSDGGDPYNEQFF
j_gene: TRBJ2-1
v_gene: TRBV6-1
d_gene: TRBD2
abundance: medium-sized

CDR3nt: TGTGCCAGCAGCCAGGAACTGGACAGCCAAGAGACCCAGTACTTC
CDR3aa: CASSQELDSQETQYF
j_gene: TRBJ2-5
v_gene: TRBV4-2
d_gene: .
abundance: .

CDR3nt: TGTGCCTGGAGCGCCACGGGTCCTTTCACCTCCTACGAGCAGTACTTC
CDR3aa: CAWSATGPFTSYEQYF
j_gene: TRBJ2-7
v_gene: TRBV30
d_gene: .
abundance: .

CDR3nt: TGTGCCAGCAGTGAAGGGGGTAATGAGCAGTTCTTC
CDR3aa: CASSEGGNEQFF
j_gene: TRBJ2-1
v_gene: TRBV6-4
d_gene: .
abundance: .

CDR3nt: TGTGCCTGGGGCGGAGGGGTTGGAGAAAAACTGTTTTTT
CDR3aa: CAWGGGVGEKLFF
j_gene: TRBJ1-4
v_gene: TRBV30
d_gene: .
abundance: few

CDR3nt: TGTGCCTGCCACCAGGGGTTGCCTAACTATGGCTACACCTTC
CDR3aa: CACHQGLPNYGYTF
j_gene: TRBJ1-2
v_gene: TRBV19
d_gene: .
abundance: .

CDR3nt: TGTGCCAGCAGTTTATACAGGAACACTGAAGCTTTCTTT
CDR3aa: CASSLYRNTEAFF
j_gene: TRBJ1-1
v_gene: TRBV27
d_gene: .
abundance: .

CDR3nt: TGTGCCAGCAGCGGACCGGACAGGGGGCTCACTGAAGCTTTCTTT
CDR3aa: CASSGPDRGLTEAFF
j_gene: TRBJ1-1
v_gene: TRBV9
d_gene: TRBD1
abundance: .

CDR3nt: TGTGCCAGCAGCTCAACGGGAGGCGCGGGGCACGAGCAGTACTTC
CDR3aa: CASSSTGGAGHEQYF
j_gene: TRBJ2-7
v_gene: TRBV7-6
d_gene: TRBD2
abundance: .

CDR3nt: TGTGCCAGCAGCTTGTCGAGGGGGCCAGGAAACACCATATATTTT
CDR3aa: CASSLSRGPGNTIYF
j_gene: TRBJ1-3
v_gene: TRBV5-4
d_gene: TRBD1
abundance: .

CDR3nt: TGTGCCAGCAGCTCGACAGGGGTAGGGTACGAGCAGTACTTC
CDR3aa: CASSSTGVGYEQYF
j_gene: TRBJ2-7
v_gene: TRBV7-2
d_gene: TRBD1
abundance: .

CDR3nt: TGTGCCAGCAGCGTAGCTACTCCCACCGGGGAGCTGTTTTTT
CDR3aa: CASSVATPTGELFF
j_gene: TRBJ2-2
v_gene: TRBV9
d_gene: .
abundance: .

CDR3nt: TGTGCCAGCAGTTTTGTCGGAGGTTCCTACGAGCAGTACTTC
CDR3aa: CASSFVGGSYEQYF
j_gene: TRBJ2-7
v_gene: TRBV28
d_gene: .
abundance: .

CDR3nt: TGTGCCAGCAGCTTAAAGCGGGGTGTGGGATCACCCCTCCACTTT
CDR3aa: CASSLKRGVGSPLHF
j_gene: TRBJ1-6
v_gene: TRBV7-2
d_gene: .
abundance: .

CDR3nt: TGTGCCAGCAGCTTTGAACAGCGAAACACCATATATTTT
CDR3aa: CASSFEQRNTIYF
j_gene: TRBJ1-3
v_gene: TRBV7-9
d_gene: .
abundance: .

CDR3nt: TGTGCCAGTAGTATAGGGACAGCCTATGGCTACACCTTC
CDR3aa: CASSIGTAYGYTF
j_gene: TRBJ1-2
v_gene: TRBV19
d_gene: .
abundance: .

CDR3nt: TGTGCCAGCAGCTTAGAGGCGGGTAGCGCCTATCAGCCCCAGCATTTT
CDR3aa: CASSLEAGSAYQPQHF
j_gene: TRBJ1-5
v_gene: TRBV11-1
d_gene: .
abundance: .

CDR3nt: TGTGCCAGCAGTTTAAGGAGCAGGGGTAACACTGAAGCTTTCTTT
CDR3aa: CASSLRSRGNTEAFF
j_gene: TRBJ1-1
v_gene: TRBV27
d_gene: .
abundance: medium-sized

CDR3nt: TGTGCCAGCCTGTGGACAGGACACAATGAGCAGTTCTTC
CDR3aa: CASLWTGHNEQFF
j_gene: TRBJ2-1
v_gene: TRBV5-6
d_gene: TRBD1
abundance: .

CDR3nt: TGTGCCAGCAGCGTAGGCCCGGGGATAAACGGCTACACCTTC
CDR3aa: CASSVGPGINGYTF
j_gene: TRBJ1-2
v_gene: TRBV9
d_gene: .
abundance: .

CDR3nt: TGTGCCTGGACCACAGGCAGGGGGCATACTGAAGCTTTCTTT
CDR3aa: CAWTTGRGHTEAFF
j_gene: TRBJ1-1
v_gene: TRBV30
d_gene: TRBD1
abundance: .

CDR3nt: TGTGCCAGCAGTTACGGAGGGGGCCCCTACGAGCAGTACTTC
CDR3aa: CASSYGGGPYEQYF
j_gene: TRBJ2-7
v_gene: TRBV6-5
d_gene: .
abundance: .

CDR3nt: TGTGCCAGCAGCATACCGGGGGGGCAGTTCTGGATCGGGCAGTTCTTC
CDR3aa: CASSIPGGQFWIGQFF
j_gene: TRBJ2-1
v_gene: TRBV7-2
d_gene: TRBD2
abundance: .

CDR3nt: TGTGCTAGTGGTTTGGGTGCCGTGGGACAGGGCTTCGACTATGGCTACACCTTC
CDR3aa: CASGLGAVGQGFDYGYTF
j_gene: TRBJ1-2
v_gene: TRBV12-5
d_gene: TRBD1
abundance: once

CDR3nt: TGTGCCAGCAGCTTAGAGGGGATGACTGAAGCTTTCTTT
CDR3aa: CASSLEGMTEAFF
j_gene: TRBJ1-1
v_gene: TRBV7-8
d_gene: .
abundance: .

CDR3nt: TGTGCCAGCAGCTTGGAACAGGGGGCCCATGGCTACACCTTC
CDR3aa: CASSLEQGAHGYTF
j_gene: TRBJ1-2
v_gene: TRBV5-4
d_gene: TRBD1
abundance: .

CDR3nt: TGTGCCAGCAGCTTAATAGGGGCGAGCACTGAAGCTTTCTTT
CDR3aa: CASSLIGASTEAFF
j_gene: TRBJ1-1
v_gene: TRBV7-3
d_gene: .
abundance: once

CDR3nt: TGTGCCAGCAGCGAACGACAGGGCCCCACCCTACATACGCAGTATTTT
CDR3aa: CASSERQGPTLHTQYF
j_gene: TRBJ2-3
v_gene: TRBV7-9
d_gene: TRBD1
abundance: once

CDR3nt: TGTGCCAGCAGCCCAATCGCCGGGACAGGGTTCTACGAGCAGTACTTC
CDR3aa: CASSPIAGTGFYEQYF
j_gene: TRBJ2-7
v_gene: TRBV7-6
d_gene: TRBD1
abundance: .

CDR3nt: TGTGCCAGTAGTATAGTGGGAGGGGGGAACACTGAAGCTTTCTTT
CDR3aa: CASSIVGGGNTEAFF
j_gene: TRBJ1-1
v_gene: TRBV19
d_gene: .
abundance: .

CDR3nt: TGTGCCAGCAGCTTGGATGGAGGGGTCCCCTACGAGCAGTACTTC
CDR3aa: CASSLDGGVPYEQYF
j_gene: TRBJ2-7
v_gene: TRBV5-5
d_gene: .
abundance: .

CDR3nt: TGTGCCAGCAGTTTGGAGGGACAGGTGAACACTGAAGCTTTCTTT
CDR3aa: CASSLEGQVNTEAFF
j_gene: TRBJ1-1
v_gene: TRBV27
d_gene: TRBD1
abundance: .

CDR3nt: TGTGCCAGCAGCCAAGGTGTCGGACAGGGGAATTACAAGCAGTACTTC
CDR3aa: CASSQGVGQGNYKQYF
j_gene: TRBJ2-7
v_gene: TRBV4-2
d_gene: TRBD1
abundance: .

CDR3nt: TGCGCCAGCAGGCCCCCCGGGACAGAGCTGTATGGCTACACCTTC
CDR3aa: CASRPPGTELYGYTF
j_gene: TRBJ1-2
v_gene: TRBV5-1
d_gene: TRBD1
abundance: .

CDR3nt: TGCGCCAGCAGTGTGGGACAGTACGTAAACACTGAAGCTTTCTTT
CDR3aa: CASSVGQYVNTEAFF
j_gene: TRBJ1-1
v_gene: TRBV10-1
d_gene: TRBD1
abundance: .

CDR3nt: TGCGCCAGCAGCTTGGTCGAGAGTGAGCAGTTCTTC
CDR3aa: CASSLVESEQFF
j_gene: TRBJ2-1
v_gene: TRBV5-1
d_gene: .
abundance: .

CDR3nt: TGTGCCAGCAGTCCAATCGGGACAGTTATTCCCTACGAGCAGTACTTC
CDR3aa: CASSPIGTVIPYEQYF
j_gene: TRBJ2-7
v_gene: TRBV28
d_gene: TRBD1
abundance: .

CDR3nt: TGTGCCAGTCCCGGACAGGGCGATCAGCCCCAGCATTTT
CDR3aa: CASPGQGDQPQHF
j_gene: TRBJ1-5
v_gene: TRBV27
d_gene: TRBD1
abundance: .

CDR3nt: TGTGCCTGGACCCCCGGGGGGGTCTACGAGCAGTACTTC
CDR3aa: CAWTPGGVYEQYF
j_gene: TRBJ2-7
v_gene: TRBV30
d_gene: TRBD2
abundance: once

CDR3nt: TGTGCCAGCAGCTTGGACAGACAGAACTATGGCTACACCTTC
CDR3aa: CASSLDRQNYGYTF
j_gene: TRBJ1-2
v_gene: TRBV5-6
d_gene: .
abundance: .

CDR3nt: TGTGCCAGCAGCTTAGGTAATTGGGGGACAAAAGTAGGTGAGCAGTTCTTC
CDR3aa: CASSLGNWGTKVGEQFF
j_gene: TRBJ2-1
v_gene: TRBV7-9
d_gene: .
abundance: .

CDR3nt: TGCGCCAGCAGCCAAGATGTAGGGACAGGAGGGAACATTCAGTACTTC
CDR3aa: CASSQDVGTGGNIQYF
j_gene: TRBJ2-4
v_gene: TRBV4-1
d_gene: TRBD1
abundance: .

CDR3nt: TGTGCCAGCAGCTCTACAGGGGGGAGCAATCAGCCCCAGCATTTT
CDR3aa: CASSSTGGSNQPQHF
j_gene: TRBJ1-5
v_gene: TRBV7-9
d_gene: TRBD1
abundance: .

CDR3nt: TGTGCCAGCAGCCGCAGGACAGGTACTGAAGCTTTCTTT
CDR3aa: CASSRRTGTEAFF
j_gene: TRBJ1-1
v_gene: TRBV7-9
d_gene: TRBD1
abundance: once

CDR3nt: TGTGCCAGCAGTGCCGGGCCGGGGGAGTCAGATACGCAGTATTTT
CDR3aa: CASSAGPGESDTQYF
j_gene: TRBJ2-3
v_gene: TRBV6-4
d_gene: .
abundance: .

CDR3nt: TGTGCCAGCTCTGACGGCGGGAGGGGCGAGCAGTACTTC
CDR3aa: CASSDGGRGEQYF
j_gene: TRBJ2-7
v_gene: TRBV2
d_gene: TRBD2
abundance: .

CDR3nt: TGTGCCAGCAGCTCGGACTCTCTAGCCTCCTATGGCTACACCTTC
CDR3aa: CASSSDSLASYGYTF
j_gene: TRBJ1-2
v_gene: TRBV7-2
d_gene: .
abundance: .

CDR3nt: TGTGCCAGCAGCTTAGCCCCGCAGGTCGAAGCTTTCTTT
CDR3aa: CASSLAPQVEAFF
j_gene: TRBJ1-1
v_gene: TRBV7-6
d_gene: .
abundance: .

CDR3nt: TGTGCCAGCAGCTTAGCGCTTTTCGGGGGACTAGCGTCTACAAGCACAGATACGCAGTATTTT
CDR3aa: CASSLALFGGLASTSTDTQYF
j_gene: TRBJ2-3
v_gene: TRBV7-6
d_gene: TRBD2
abundance: .

CDR3nt: TGTGCCAGCAGTTTATCTGGAGGATACGAGCAGTACTTC
CDR3aa: CASSLSGGYEQYF
j_gene: TRBJ2-7
v_gene: TRBV27
d_gene: .
abundance: .

CDR3nt: TGTGCCAGCAGTGAAAGCGCAGGGTGGTCCTCCTACGAGCAGTACTTC
CDR3aa: CASSESAGWSSYEQYF
j_gene: TRBJ2-7
v_gene: TRBV25-1
d_gene: .
abundance: .

CDR3nt: TGTGCCAGCAGCCAAGATTACAGGAGCACTAACTATGGCTACACCTTC
CDR3aa: CASSQDYRSTNYGYTF
j_gene: TRBJ1-2
v_gene: TRBV14
d_gene: .
abundance: .

CDR3nt: TGTGCCAGCAGTCTTAGCGGGGCCAACACCGGGGAGCTGTTTTTT
CDR3aa: CASSLSGANTGELFF
j_gene: TRBJ2-2
v_gene: TRBV27
d_gene: TRBD2
abundance: .